This T cell receptor beta chain was captured in a study of blood T cell repertoires in COVID-19. The recovered donors of Cohort 3 showed two negative PCRs, clearance, or symptom resolution. Repertoires were generated with immunoSEQ multiplex PCR, while TCRdb's copy carries only in-frame clones and drops some. Of roughly 290,000 clones detected, roughly 88% appear once; the ten largest clones hold about 2%. There are 15 residues in the CDR3. Trimming at V came to 3 bases and at J to 3 bases, leaving 7 bases not matched to a gene. Germline V gene sequence: CDR1 DFQATT, CDR2 SNEGSKA (reference sequence).

This chain connects TRBV20-1 to TRBJ1-5, with 8 bases identical to TRBD1. Sample: PBMCs or T cells enriched from blood (not recorded which). This clonotype was obtained from a man aged 25 to 40 who had recovered from COVID-19. CDR3 nucleotide sequence: TGCAGTGCTAGTCTCCCGGACAGGGTCAATCAGCCCCAGCATTTT. Its protein is CSASLPDRVNQPQHF.